This T cell receptor beta chain was identified during a study of cytomegalovirus exposure and HLA in healthy donors. This CDR3 is 11 amino acids long. Trimming stripped 8 bases from V and 1 base from J, with 5 bases between. The V gene's germline CDR1 is MNHEY and CDR2 SVGAGI. About this clone: This sample also contains other DNA sequences that code for the same CDR3.

Primers for the PCR totalled 60 Vbeta and 13 Jbeta. Profiled with immunoSEQ multiplex PCR; TCRdb holds only in-frame clones, not every one. The table includes under 200,000 clones, 78% detected once. The V and J genes are TRBV6-5 and TRBJ1-1, with unresolved D. The clonotype originates from a woman aged 25-40 years in good health and CMV-seropositive. Sequenced sample: PBMCs. CDR3 DNA: TGTGCCAGCCTTAGGAACACTGAAGCTTTCTTT. This codes for CASLRNTEAFF.